A single sample gave rise to the 16 T cell receptor beta chains below, sequenced in a study of blood T cell repertoires in COVID-19. The data were produced by immunoSEQ multiplex PCR, yet TCRdb's version contains in-frame clones alone and is incomplete. The sample carries 30,000 to 50,000 clones, more than 80% recorded once. The sample comprised peripheral blood. Source of these receptors: a man aged 50-59 years with active or convalescent COVID-19.

The chain combines TRBV5-5 with TRBJ2-1, with TRBD1 as a possible D gene (5 bases). CDR3 length: 17 residues. Per germline, CDR1 SGHKS and CDR2 YYEKEE (reference sequence). Trimming left V 4 bases short and J 4 bases short, with 21 bases between. The CDR3 nucleotides are TGTGCCAGCAGCCCAACCATTGGCAGGGCAAAATACAATGAGCAGTTCTTC. Protein product: CASSPTIGRAKYNEQFF. Full variable domain (rest looked up from reference TRBV5-5 and TRBJ2-1): DAGVTQSPTHLIKTRGQQVTLRCSPISGHKSVSWYQQVLGQGPQFIFQYYEKEERGRGNFPDRFSARQFPNYSSELNVNALLLGDSALYLCASSPTIGRAKYNEQFFGPGTRLTVL.

The V call is TRBV7-6, the J call TRBJ2-2, with 7 nucleotides matching TRBD2. Trimming took 4 bases from V and 0 from J; bases not matched to a gene: 5. Germline CDR1 and CDR2: SGHVS and FNYEAQ. This CDR3 is 16 amino acids long. CDR3 nucleotides: TGTGCCAGCAGCTCGGGACTATCCGCGAACACCGGGGAGCTGTTTTTT. Translating gives CASSSGLSANTGELFF.

V is TRBV27 and J is TRBJ2-3; 7 nucleotides align to TRBD1. Germline V gene lookup returns CDR1 MNHEY and CDR2 SMNVEV (reference sequence). V lost 4 bases to trimming and J lost 0 bases; unmatched junction nucleotides: 7. This CDR3 comprises 16 residues. The DNA of the CDR3 is TGTGCCAGCAGTTCCTTGACAGGGTTTAGCACAGATACGCAGTATTTT. It encodes CASSSLTGFSTDTQYF.

This chain uses TRBV7-2 with TRBJ2-2; 9 bases map to TRBD1. Germline V lookup: CDR1 SGHTA, CDR2 FQGNSA. J gave up 1 base and V 2 bases, and 5 bases lay outside the gene matches. The CDR3 consists of 17 residues. The CDR3 nucleotides are TGTGCCAGCAGCTTAATCCGGGGACAGGGGAACACCGGGGAGCTGTTTTTT. Translation gives CASSLIRGQGNTGELFF.

The chain has TRBV2 and TRBJ2-3; 9 positions match TRBD2. V trimming: 4 bases; J trimming: 3 bases; junction bases outside the gene matches: 11. The germline V gene encodes CDR1 SNHLY and CDR2 FYNNEI. This CDR3 is built from 17 residues. CDR3 coding DNA: TGTGCCAGCAGTGCGCTAGCGGGGTACGGGGGAACAGATACGCAGTATTTT. The encoded protein is CASSALAGYGGTDTQYF.

The chain has TRBV2 and TRBJ2-7; 9 nucleotides agree with TRBD1. V dropped 8 bases and J dropped 3; count of bases not matched to a gene: 5. The CDR3 extends over 13 amino acids. Germline V CDR1 and CDR2: SNHLY, FYNNEI. The CDR3 region is CASSMDRGYEQYF. The CDR3 nucleotides are TGTGCCAGCTCCATGGACAGGGGCTACGAGCAGTACTTC.

The rearrangement joins TRBV27 to TRBJ2-5; 7 bases are shared with TRBD1. Looked up from germline, CDR1 is MNHEY and CDR2 is SMNVEV (reference sequence). V was pared by 4 bases and J by 1 base, with 9 bases of the junction left unmatched. The CDR3 spans 16 residues. CDR3 protein: CASSSLETGRQETQYF. DNA for the CDR3: TGTGCCAGCAGTTCCTTAGAGACAGGGCGCCAAGAGACCCAGTACTTC.

The chain has TRBV6-1 and TRBJ1-4; D unclear. The V gene's germline CDR1 is MNHNS and CDR2 SASEGT. V lost 3 bases and J 5 bases, leaving 10 bases between the germline ends. The CDR3 has 14 residues. Here the CDR3 reads CASSDNRENEKLFF. The CDR3 DNA follows: TGTGCCAGCAGTGATAACCGAGAAAATGAAAAACTGTTTTTT.

This clone was detected once. The chain employs TRBV28 and TRBJ2-7; TRBD2 aligns across 8 bases. Looked up from germline, CDR1 is MDHEN and CDR2 is SYDVKM. Trimming removed 6 bases from V and 0 bases from J; junction bases left unmatched: 7. The length of the CDR3 is 15 residues. The CDR3 loop reads CASSDSGLDSYEQYF. The CDR3 region has the DNA TGTGCCAGCAGCGACTCGGGACTAGACTCCTACGAGCAGTACTTC.

This clone was observed once. V gene TRBV5-1 combines with J gene TRBJ2-3, with D perhaps TRBD1 (5 bases). The CDR3 is made up of 15 amino acids. V was trimmed by 3 bases and J by 1 base, leaving 12 bases between them. The germline gives CDR1 SGHRS, CDR2 YFSETQ. The CDR3 region is CASSSNQQGTDTQYF. Written as DNA, the CDR3 is TGCGCCAGCAGCTCCAACCAACAGGGCACAGATACGCAGTATTTT.

This chain joins TRBV14 and TRBJ2-2; no clear D gene. The ends were cut back, 4 bases at V and 4 bases at J, with 7 bases in the middle. CDR3 length: 13 amino acids. Looked up from germline, CDR1 is SGHDN and CDR2 is FVKESK. CDR3 protein: CASSPQATGELFF. In DNA form, the CDR3 reads TGTGCCAGCAGCCCCCAGGCCACCGGGGAGCTGTTTTTT.

This chain connects TRBV5-1 to TRBJ1-1; D gene uncertain. The CDR3 consists of 13 residues. CDR1 and CDR2 (germline): SGHRS, YFSETQ. Trimming took 0 bases from V and 7 from J, leaving 10 bases between them. The CDR3 is CASSLGNYGEAFF. The CDR3 DNA reads as TGCGCCAGCAGCTTGGGAAACTACGGTGAAGCTTTCTTT.

This chain joins TRBV5-5 and TRBJ2-7; 10 bases map to TRBD2. The CDR3 runs 15 residues. Germline trimming cut 6 bases from V and 2 bases from J; bases unmatched to any gene: 8. The germline CDR1 and CDR2 sequences are SGHKS and YYEKEE (reference sequence). The CDR3: CASIPGLAGAYEQYF. As DNA, the CDR3 is TGTGCCAGCATCCCGGGGCTAGCGGGGGCCTACGAGCAGTACTTC.

The chain links TRBV18 to TRBJ2-5; D possibly corresponds to TRBD1 (5 bases). V was clipped by 2 bases and J by 2 bases, with 12 bases between them. The length of the CDR3 is 15 residues. The germline V gene encodes CDR1 KGHSH and CDR2 LQKENI. The CDR3 protein is CASSPGARSQETQYF. The CDR3, as DNA: TGTGCCAGCTCACCAGGGGCAAGGAGTCAAGAGACCCAGTACTTC. Supplemented by reference TRBV18 and TRBJ2-5, the full variable domain reads NAGVMQNPRHLVRRRGQEARLRCSPMKGHSHVYWYRQLPEEGLKFMVYLQKENIIDESGMPKERFSAEFPKEGPSILRIQQVVRGDSAAYFCASSPGARSQETQYFGPGTRLLVL.

The rearrangement joins TRBV7-6 to TRBJ2-7; no clear D. Germline lookup yields CDR1 SGHVS and CDR2 FNYEAQ. With 5 bases removed from V and 0 bases from J, the gap between germline ends came to 11 bases. CDR3 length equals 14 residues. The CDR3 loop reads CASSPAPGSYEQYF. CDR3 nucleotide sequence: TGTGCCAGCAGCCCGGCCCCAGGCTCCTACGAGCAGTACTTC. Full variable domain (outside the CDR3, taken from reference TRBV7-6 and TRBJ2-7): GAGVSQSPRYKVTKRGQDVALRCDPISGHVSLYWYRQALGQGPEFLTYFNYEAQQDKSGLPNDRFSAERPEGSISTLTIQRTEQRDSAMYRCASSPAPGSYEQYFGPGTRLTVT.

J is TRBJ2-2 and V is TRBV12-3 or TRBV12-4; a weak D match, TRBD1 (6 bases). The CDR3 runs to 13 residues. V lost 6 bases and J 6 bases, leaving 11 bases between the germline ends. The CDR3 loop reads CASSYPGAGELFF. The CDR3 nucleotides are TGTGCCAGCAGCTATCCAGGGGCCGGGGAGCTGTTTTTT.